The 3 T cell receptor beta chains reported below all come from one sample, sequenced in a study of T cells after yellow fever vaccination. TCRdb re-called the 5' RACE reads with MiXCR, one entry per CDR3 protein. The table lists hundreds of thousands of distinct CDR3 sequences, approximately 13% of them singletons, with 14% to 15% in the top ten. The sequences come from PBMCs, collected on the day of the yellow fever booster vaccination. The receptors come from a man aged 25-45 years who received the YFV17D yellow fever vaccine.

The table lists this clonotype with many counts. The chain joins TRBV7-6 to TRBJ2-7; D uncertain. Trimming took 1 base from V and 0 from J, leaving 7 bases between them. CDR3 length: 14 amino acids. Germline V gives CDR1 SGHVS, CDR2 FNYEAQ. The CDR3 here is CASSLGRVSYEQYF. Written as DNA, the CDR3 is TGTGCCAGCAGCTTAGGGCGAGTCTCCTACGAGCAGTACTTC.

Only a few counts were recorded for this clonotype. This chain joins TRBV20-1 and TRBJ2-7, with TRBD1 as a possible D gene (6 bases). The CDR3 covers 13 residues. CDR1 is DFQATT and CDR2 is SNEGSKA in the germline V gene (reference sequence). The V and J ends lost 3 bases and 5 bases respectively, with 14 bases between them. The CDR3 sequence: CSARWQGLDEQYF. The CDR3 DNA follows: TGCAGTGCTAGGTGGCAGGGGTTGGACGAGCAGTACTTC.

This clonotype was seen a few times. V is TRBV5-1 and J is TRBJ2-3; D call uncertain. The germline V and J ends were trimmed by 3 bases and 1 base, with 9 bases remaining between them. The CDR3 has 14 residues. Germline values: CDR1 SGHRS, CDR2 YFSETQ. CDR3 region: CASSYVVGTDTQYF. For the CDR3, the DNA is TGCGCCAGCAGCTACGTAGTCGGCACAGATACGCAGTATTTT. The full variable domain, rest sourced from reference TRBV5-1 and TRBJ2-3, is KAGVTQTPRYLIKTRGQQVTLSCSPISGHRSVSWYQQTPGQGLQFLFEYFSETQRNKGNFPGRFSGRQFSNSRSEMNVSTLELGDSALYLCASSYVVGTDTQYFGPGTRLTVL.